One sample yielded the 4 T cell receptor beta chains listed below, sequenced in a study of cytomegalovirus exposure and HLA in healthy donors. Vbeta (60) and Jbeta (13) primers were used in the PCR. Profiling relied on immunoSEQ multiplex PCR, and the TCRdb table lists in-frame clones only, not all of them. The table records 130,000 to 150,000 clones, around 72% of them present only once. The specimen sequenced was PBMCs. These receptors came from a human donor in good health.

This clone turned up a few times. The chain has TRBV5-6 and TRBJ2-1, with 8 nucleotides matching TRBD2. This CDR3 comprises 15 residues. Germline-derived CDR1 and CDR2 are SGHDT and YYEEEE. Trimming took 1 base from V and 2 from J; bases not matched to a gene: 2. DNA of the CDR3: TGTGCCAGCAGCTTGACTAGCGGCACCTACAATGAGCAGTTCTTC. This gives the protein CASSLTSGTYNEQFF.

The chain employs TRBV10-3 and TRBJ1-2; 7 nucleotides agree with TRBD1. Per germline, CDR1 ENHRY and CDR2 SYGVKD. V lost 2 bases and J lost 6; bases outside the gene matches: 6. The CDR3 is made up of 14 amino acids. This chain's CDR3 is CAISEERQGNGYTF. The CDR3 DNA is TGTGCCATCAGTGAGGAGAGACAGGGAAATGGCTACACCTTC.

CDR3 sequence (DNA): TGTGCCAGCAGCCCAGAACAGGGGTACACTGAAGCTTTCTTT. It specifies CASSPEQGYTEAFF. The chain uses TRBV7-8 and TRBJ1-1; 7 bases fit TRBD1. CDR1 SGHVS and CDR2 FQNEAQ come from the germline V gene. V lost 5 bases and J lost 3; bases outside the gene matches: 6. The CDR3 totals 14 residues.

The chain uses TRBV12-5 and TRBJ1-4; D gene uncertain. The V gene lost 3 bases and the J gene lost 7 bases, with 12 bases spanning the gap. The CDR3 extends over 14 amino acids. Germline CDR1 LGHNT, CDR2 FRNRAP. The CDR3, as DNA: TGTGCTAGTGGTTTAAATGGCGGTATTGAAAAACTGTTTTTT. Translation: CASGLNGGIEKLFF.